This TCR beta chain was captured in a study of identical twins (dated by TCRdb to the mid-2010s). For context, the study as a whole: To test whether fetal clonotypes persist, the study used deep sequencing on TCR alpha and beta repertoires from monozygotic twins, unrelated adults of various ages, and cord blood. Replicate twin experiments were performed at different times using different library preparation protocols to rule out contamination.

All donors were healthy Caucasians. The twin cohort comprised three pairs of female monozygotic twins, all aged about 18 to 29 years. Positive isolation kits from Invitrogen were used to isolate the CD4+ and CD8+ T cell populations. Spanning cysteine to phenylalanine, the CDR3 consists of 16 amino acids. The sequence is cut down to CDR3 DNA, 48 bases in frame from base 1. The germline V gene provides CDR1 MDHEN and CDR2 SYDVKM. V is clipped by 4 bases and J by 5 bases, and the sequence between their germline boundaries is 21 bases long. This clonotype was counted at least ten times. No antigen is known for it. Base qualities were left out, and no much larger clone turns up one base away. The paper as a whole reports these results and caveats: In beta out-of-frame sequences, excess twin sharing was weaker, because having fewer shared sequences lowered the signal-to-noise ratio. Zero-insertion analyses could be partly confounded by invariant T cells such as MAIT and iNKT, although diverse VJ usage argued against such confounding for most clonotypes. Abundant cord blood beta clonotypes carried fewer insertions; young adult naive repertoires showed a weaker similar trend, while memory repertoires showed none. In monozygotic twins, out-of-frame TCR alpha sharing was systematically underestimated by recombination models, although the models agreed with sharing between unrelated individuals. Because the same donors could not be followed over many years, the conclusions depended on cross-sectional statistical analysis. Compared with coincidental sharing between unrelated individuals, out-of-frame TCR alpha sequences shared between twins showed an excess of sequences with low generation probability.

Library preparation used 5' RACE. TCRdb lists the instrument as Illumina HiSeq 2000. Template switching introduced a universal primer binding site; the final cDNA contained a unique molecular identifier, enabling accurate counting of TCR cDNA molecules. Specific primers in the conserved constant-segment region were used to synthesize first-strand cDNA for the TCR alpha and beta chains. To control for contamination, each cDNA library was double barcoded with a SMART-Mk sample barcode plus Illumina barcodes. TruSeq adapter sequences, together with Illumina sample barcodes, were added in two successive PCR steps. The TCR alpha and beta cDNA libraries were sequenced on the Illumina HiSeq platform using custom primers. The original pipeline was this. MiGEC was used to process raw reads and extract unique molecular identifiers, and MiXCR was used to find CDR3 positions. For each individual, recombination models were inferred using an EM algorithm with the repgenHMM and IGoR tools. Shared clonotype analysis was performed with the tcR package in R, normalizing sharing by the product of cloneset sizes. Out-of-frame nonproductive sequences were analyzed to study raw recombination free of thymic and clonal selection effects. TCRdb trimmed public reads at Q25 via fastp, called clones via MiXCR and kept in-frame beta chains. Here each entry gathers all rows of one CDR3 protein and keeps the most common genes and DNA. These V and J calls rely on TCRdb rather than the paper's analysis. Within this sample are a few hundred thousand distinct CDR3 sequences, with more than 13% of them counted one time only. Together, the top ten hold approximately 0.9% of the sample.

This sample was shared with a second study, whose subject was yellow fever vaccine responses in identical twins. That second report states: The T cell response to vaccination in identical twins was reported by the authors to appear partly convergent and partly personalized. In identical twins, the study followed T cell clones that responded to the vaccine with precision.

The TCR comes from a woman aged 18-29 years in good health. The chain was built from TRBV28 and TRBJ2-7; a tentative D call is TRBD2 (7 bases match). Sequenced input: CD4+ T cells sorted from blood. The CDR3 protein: CASSYKPRGAGHEQYF. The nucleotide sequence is TGTGCCAGCAGTTACAAACCCCGGGGGGCCGGACACGAGCAGTACTTC.